These T cell receptor beta chains were read from a single sample in a study of identical twins. TCRdb recomputed calls from the 5' RACE reads with MiXCR, one row per CDR3 protein. The table lists approximately 700,000 distinct CDR3 sequences, 5.5% to 7.5% of them singletons. Material: naive T cells sorted from blood. These receptors were taken from a man younger than 30 in good health. CDR3s include the opening cysteine and the closing phenylalanine or tryptophan. The D gene is left open where the match is weak. The size of a clone is reported for some rows only, either as once, few or many, or as a class for expanded clones.

many NA TRBJ1-4 TRBV28 TGTGCCAGCAGTTTACGCCTCCGCGGAGGTAGTGAAAAACTGTTTTTT CASSLRLRGGSEKLFF
once NA TRBJ2-2 TRBV7-6 TGTGCCAGCAGTTCCCCCCTAGTTCCCGGGGAGCTGTTTTTT CASSSPLVPGELFF
many TRBD2 TRBJ2-7 TRBV7-9 TGTGCCAGCAGCCACCGGGACTACCCAACCTACGAGCAGTACTTC CASSHRDYPTYEQYF
many NA TRBJ2-7 TRBV12-3/TRBV12-4 TGTGCCAGCAGCCTTAGTCTATACGAGCAGTACTTC CASSLSLYEQYF
few NA TRBJ2-2 TRBV7-9 TGTGCCAGCAGCTTAGCGAAAAACTCCTACACCGGGGAGCTGTTTTTT CASSLAKNSYTGELFF
many TRBD2 TRBJ2-1 TRBV5-1 TGCGCCAGCAGCCAATGGACTAGCGGGACCACGTACAATGAGCAGTTCTTC CASSQWTSGTTYNEQFF
NA TRBD1 TRBJ1-4 TRBV5-1 TGCGCCAGCAGCCCACCCACGGGACAGAATAATGAAAAACTGTTTTTT CASSPPTGQNNEKLFF
few NA TRBJ2-2 TRBV30 TGTGCCTGGAATTGGCAGACGAACACCGGGGAGCTGTTTTTT CAWNWQTNTGELFF
few TRBD1 TRBJ2-3 TRBV10-3 TGTGCCATCCAAGGGACAGGGGAGGATACGCAGTATTTT CAIQGTGEDTQYF
few TRBD1 TRBJ1-5 TRBV20-1 TGCAGTGTTTCAGACAGGGATTATCAGCCCCAGCATTTT CSVSDRDYQPQHF
few TRBD2 TRBJ2-1 TRBV6-5 TGTGCCAGCAGTTACTCTCCGGGAGGGAACAATGAGCAGTTCTTC CASSYSPGGNNEQFF
NA NA TRBJ2-2 TRBV12-3/TRBV12-4 TGTGCCAGCAGTTCGGACGCCAACACCGGGGAGCTGTTTTTT CASSSDANTGELFF
many NA TRBJ2-3 TRBV7-9 TGTGCCAGCAGCCCGAGGGTTACTAGCACAGATACGCAGTATTTT CASSPRVTSTDTQYF
many NA TRBJ2-6 TRBV6-2/TRBV6-3 TGTGCCAGCAGTATACCTCTAGCTTCAGGAGGGGCCAACGTCCTGACTTTC CASSIPLASGGANVLTF
many NA TRBJ2-1 TRBV20-1 TGCAGTGCTAGAGATGTAGTCAGGTACAATGAGCAGTTCTTC CSARDVVRYNEQFF
few TRBD1 TRBJ2-3 TRBV15 TGTGCCACCAGCAGAGCTGGGACAGGGTCGTTCACAGATACGCAGTATTTT CATSRAGTGSFTDTQYF
few NA TRBJ2-3 TRBV5-1 TGCGCCAGCAGCTTGTTAGCTAGCAGTAGCACAGATACGCAGTATTTT CASSLLASSSTDTQYF
few NA TRBJ2-2 TRBV2 TGTGCCAGCTTACCTAACACAGGGAGGATCGGGGAGCTGTTTTTT CASLPNTGRIGELFF
many TRBD1 TRBJ1-5 TRBV6-1 TGTGCCAGCAGTGATGACCGGGACAGGGTCCATCAGCCCCAGCATTTT CASSDDRDRVHQPQHF
many TRBD1 TRBJ2-3 TRBV28 TGTGCCAGCAGTCCGTACAGGGGGCGCGGCACAGATACGCAGTATTTT CASSPYRGRGTDTQYF
few NA TRBJ1-2 TRBV7-3 TGTGCCAGCAGCTTAGACGGGACACAGGAGGGCTACACCTTC CASSLDGTQEGYTF
NA NA TRBJ2-3 TRBV6-2/TRBV6-3 TGTGCCAGCAGTTACTCGAGTATCGTCCGAGATACGCAGTATTTT CASSYSSIVRDTQYF
NA NA TRBJ2-5 TRBV5-1 TGCGCCAGCAGCTTCAGAGGACAGCGGAATCAAGAGACCCAGTACTTC CASSFRGQRNQETQYF
NA TRBD2 TRBJ2-1 TRBV27 TGTGCCAGCAGAACGCGACTAGCGGGAGGAAAATACTCCTACAATGAGCAGTTCTTC CASRTRLAGGKYSYNEQFF
many TRBD2 TRBJ2-1 TRBV27 TGTGCCAGCAGTCCCTCCGGGACTAGTGGGGGCAATGAGCAGTTCTTC CASSPSGTSGGNEQFF
many NA TRBJ2-1 TRBV20-1 TGCAGTCACCGGACAGTCGGTCGAAATGAGCAGTTCTTC CSHRTVGRNEQFF
NA NA TRBJ1-2 TRBV29-1 TGCAGCGTCACAGGGCTTGTGAACTATAGCTACACCTTC CSVTGLVNYSYTF
many TRBD1 TRBJ2-7 TRBV15 TGTGCCACCAGCAGGCAGAGGGACAGCTCCTACGAGCAGTACTTC CATSRQRDSSYEQYF
many NA TRBJ2-3 TRBV20-1 TGCAGTGCCCCCCGAACCCCCGGGCTAGATACGCAGTATTTT CSAPRTPGLDTQYF
NA NA TRBJ2-6 TRBV29-1 TGCAGCGCCATGGACGACTCTGGGGCCAACGTCCTGACTTTC CSAMDDSGANVLTF
few TRBD2 TRBJ2-1 TRBV12-5 TGTGCTAGTGGTTTGGAGGCTAGCGGGAGGTTGGATGAGCAGTTCTTC CASGLEASGRLDEQFF
many TRBD1 TRBJ2-1 TRBV5-1 TGCGCCAGCAGCTTGGGGCTACAGGGGGCCGGCAATGAGCAGTTCTTC CASSLGLQGAGNEQFF
many NA TRBJ2-1 TRBV24-1 TGTGCCACCAGTGATTTACAGTTCAATGAGCAGTTCTTC CATSDLQFNEQFF
few TRBD1 TRBJ2-7 TRBV5-1 TGCGCCAGCAGCCAAAGGACAGGCGGAGAGCAGTACTTC CASSQRTGGEQYF
many NA TRBJ1-4 TRBV20-1 TGCAGTGCTAGTAAGGGGAATAATGAAAAACTGTTTTTT CSASKGNNEKLFF
few NA TRBJ2-7 TRBV27 TGTGCCAGCAGTTTATTGGCGGGGTCCCGCTACGAGCAGTACTTC CASSLLAGSRYEQYF
many NA TRBJ2-1 TRBV7-8 TGTGCCAGCAGCCAGGGGGGCTATGAGCAGTTCTTC CASSQGGYEQFF
few TRBD2 TRBJ2-7 TRBV20-1 TGCAGTGCTAGAGAGACTAGCGGTAACTACGAGCAGTACTTC CSARETSGNYEQYF
many NA TRBJ2-1 TRBV24-1 TGTGCCACCAGTGACTTAGGGGCAGACTCCGAGCAGTTCTTC CATSDLGADSEQFF
many NA TRBJ1-4 TRBV4-3 TGCGCCAGCAGCCAAGAAAGTACGAATACTGAAAAACTGTTTTTT CASSQESTNTEKLFF
NA NA TRBJ2-7 TRBV10-3 TGTGCCTCAGCAGGGTCAAACTCCTACGAGCAGTACTTC CASAGSNSYEQYF
many TRBD2 TRBJ2-2 TRBV29-1 TGCAGCGTGACTAGCGGGAGGGTGGCCGGGGAGCTGTTTTTT CSVTSGRVAGELFF
NA NA TRBJ2-2 TRBV7-7 TGTGCCAGCAGCGATTTAGGACAGCCTGCGAACACCGGGGAGCTGTTTTTT CASSDLGQPANTGELFF
many TRBD1 TRBJ1-2 TRBV4-2 TGTGCCAGCAGCCAAGATCCAGGGGGCAATGGCTACACCTTC CASSQDPGGNGYTF
many NA TRBJ1-5 TRBV12-3/TRBV12-4 TGTGCCAGCAGCCAACTCATTCAGCCCCAGCATTTT CASSQLIQPQHF
few TRBD1 TRBJ1-2 TRBV7-9 TGTGCCAGCAGCCCACAGGGGTTATATGGCTACACCTTC CASSPQGLYGYTF
many NA TRBJ2-1 TRBV10-3 TGTGCCATCAGTGAAGGGGTTGCGGGTAATACCCACGGTGAGCAGTTCTTC CAISEGVAGNTHGEQFF